The rows below give T cell receptor beta chains drawn from one sample of a study of cytomegalovirus exposure and HLA in healthy donors. Only in-frame clones appear in the TCRdb table, and some are missing; sequencing was by immunoSEQ multiplex PCR. The listing records 150,000 to 200,000 clones. The sequenced material came from PBMCs. Source of these receptors: a man aged 25-45 years in good health and CMV-seronegative. CDR3s include the opening cysteine and the closing phenylalanine or tryptophan. D genes are given only for firm matches.

cdr3_aa	cdr3_nt	j_call	d_call	cdr3_length	v_call
CASSPPGTGGEKLFF	TGTGCCAGCTCACCACCGGGGACAGGGGGAGAAAAACTGTTTTTT	TRBJ1-4	TRBD1	15	TRBV18
CSAGQTNEKLFF	TGCAGCGCGGGACAAACTAATGAAAAACTGTTTTTT	TRBJ1-4	NA	12	TRBV29-1
CATSTYRVSNEKLFF	TGTGCCACCTCCACTTACAGAGTATCTAATGAAAAACTGTTTTTT	TRBJ1-4	NA	15	TRBV25-1
CASSLSQGIEAFF	TGTGCCAGCAGCTTATCCCAGGGAATTGAAGCTTTCTTT	TRBJ1-1	NA	13	TRBV7-8
CASKEGQTTDTQYF	TGTGCCAGCAAGGAGGGACAGACGACAGATACGCAGTATTTT	TRBJ2-3	NA	14	TRBV2
CASRLGQVPTEAFF	TGTGCCAGCAGACTCGGACAGGTTCCCACTGAAGCTTTCTTT	TRBJ1-1	TRBD1	14	TRBV28
CASSLAPGQGGYTF	TGTGCCAGCAGTTTAGCCCCGGGACAGGGAGGCTACACCTTC	TRBJ1-2	TRBD1	14	TRBV28
CASSSGTGGMYSNQPQHF	TGTGCCAGCAGCTCCGGGACAGGGGGCATGTATAGCAATCAGCCCCAGCATTTT	TRBJ1-5	TRBD1	18	TRBV5-8
CASSQEGGTDTQYF	TGTGCCAGCAGCCAAGAGGGCGGCACAGATACGCAGTATTTT	TRBJ2-3	NA	14	TRBV4-2
CASSQDDMNTEAFF	TGTGCCAGCAGCCAAGATGACATGAACACTGAAGCTTTCTTT	TRBJ1-1	NA	14	TRBV4-1
CATTQDRGRNTEAFF	TGTGCCACCACTCAGGACAGGGGCCGGAACACTGAAGCTTTCTTT	TRBJ1-1	TRBD1	15	TRBV10-3
CASSETSQGWTDTQYF	TGTGCCAGCAGTGAAACTTCACAGGGGTGGACAGATACGCAGTATTTT	TRBJ2-3	TRBD1	16	TRBV6-1
CASSPSPFNYGYTF	TGTGCCAGCAGTCCTAGCCCCTTTAACTATGGCTACACCTTC	TRBJ1-2	NA	14	TRBV6-1
CATSRDQAGTGELFF	TGTGCCACCAGCAGAGATCAGGCTGGCACCGGGGAGCTGTTTTTT	TRBJ2-2	NA	15	TRBV15
CASSLWRGQSYEQYF	TGTGCCAGCAGCTTGTGGAGGGGACAGTCCTACGAGCAGTACTTC	TRBJ2-7	NA	15	TRBV5-5
CASSLGFDRAGDYGYTF	TGTGCCAGCAGCTTAGGTTTTGACAGGGCTGGCGACTATGGCTACACCTTC	TRBJ1-2	TRBD1	17	TRBV7-9
CASSFAGYYNQPQHF	TGTGCCAGTAGCTTCGCAGGGTACTACAATCAGCCCCAGCATTTT	TRBJ1-5	NA	15	TRBV19
CASSLVGGQDYGYTF	TGTGCCAGCAGCTTAGTTGGGGGACAGGACTATGGCTACACCTTC	TRBJ1-2	TRBD1	15	TRBV7-2
CASGAAGRQGYTF	TGTGCCAGCGGCGCGGCGGGGCGGCAAGGCTACACCTTC	TRBJ1-2	NA	13	TRBV6-1
CATSNFLGTGTYEQYF	TGTGCCACCAGCAACTTCTTAGGGACAGGAACCTACGAGCAGTACTTC	TRBJ2-7	TRBD1	16	TRBV15
CAISNSPGANTEAFF	TGTGCCATCAGCAACTCCCCTGGGGCGAACACTGAAGCTTTCTTT	TRBJ1-1	NA	15	TRBV10-3
CASSLDSYNEQFF	TGTGCCAGCAGCTTGGACAGCTACAATGAGCAGTTCTTC	TRBJ2-1	NA	13	TRBV5-8
CASSDRAGSYEQYF	TGTGCCAGCAGTGATCGAGCGGGGTCCTACGAGCAGTACTTC	TRBJ2-7	TRBD2	14	TRBV2
CATSSRPMTTDTQYF	TGTGCCACCAGCAGTCGTCCGATGACTACAGATACGCAGTATTTT	TRBJ2-3	NA	15	TRBV15
CASSSRTDSPLHF	TGCGCCAGCAGCTCCCGGACAGATTCACCCCTCCACTTT	TRBJ1-6	NA	13	TRBV5-1
CASSTGGFYEQYF	TGCGCCAGCAGCACCGGGGGGTTCTACGAGCAGTACTTC	TRBJ2-7	TRBD2	13	TRBV5-1